This entry features one T cell receptor (beta chain) sequence. This record belongs to a study of blood T cell repertoires in COVID-19. Clones were read by immunoSEQ multiplex PCR, and TCRdb kept only the in-frame ones, dropping some. The data hold hundreds of thousands of clones, with more than 65% observed a single time. The V and J ends lost 1 base and 5 bases, in that order; junction bases with no gene match: 4. This CDR3 is 14 amino acids long. Germline V gene data show CDR1 as LGHDT and CDR2 as YNNKEL (reference sequence). Sequenced: peripheral blood. This chain joins TRBV3-1 (or the pseudogene TRBV3-2) and TRBJ1-2; TRBD1 matches at 7 bases. This sequence was found in a woman aged 40-49 years with active or convalescent COVID-19. Written as DNA, the CDR3 is TGTGCCAGCAGCCAAGCCGGGACAGCTTATGGCTACACCTTC. It is translated as CASSQAGTAYGYTF.